This T cell receptor beta chain was sequenced during a study of post-analysis software for immune sequencing data. Study-level points and caveats: Patients carried roughly 5 TRBV segments more frequently than controls did, and TRBV5-6, TRBV5-1 and TRBV20-1 were among them.

Comments on this clonotype: Its antigen remains unknown.

The CDR3 runs 15 residues. V lost 5 bases to trimming and J lost 5 bases, with 19 bases between them. Germline V gives CDR1 DFQATT, CDR2 SNEGSKA (reference sequence). Unique molecular identifiers tagged the TCR beta cDNA libraries. TCRdb fed the PCR reads into MiXCR, producing one record per CDR3 protein. The sample gives 600,000 to 700,000 distinct CDR3 sequences, approximately 59% of which show up once; about 10% is in the top ten. Sequencing used blood. This sequence joins TRBV20-1 and TRBJ2-1; the D gene could be TRBD1 or TRBD2 (6 bases each). This receptor was taken from a girl aged 2 to 9 with multiple sclerosis. The CDR3, as DNA: TGCAGTGCTTTCCCGGGGGCCAAACCCAACAATGAGCAGTTCTTC. It is translated as CSAFPGAKPNNEQFF.